This TCR beta chain originates from a study of identifying expanded T cells in peripheral blood. Data came from immunoSEQ multiplex PCR; TCRdb stores just in-frame clones and leaves some out. The sample contains about 86,000 clones, roughly 81% of which appear only once. CDR1 is SGDLS and CDR2 is YYNGEE in the germline V gene. V dropped 2 bases and J dropped 2 bases, with 16 bases sitting between them. The CDR3 is 16 amino acids. The V and J genes are TRBV9 and TRBJ2-5; no clear D gene. The sample was blood. This TCR was recovered from a person aged 18 to 70 in good health. CDR3 sequence: CASSVGTLLEQETQYF. The CDR3 DNA reads as TGTGCCAGCAGCGTTGGTACCCTCCTCGAACAAGAGACCCAGTACTTC.